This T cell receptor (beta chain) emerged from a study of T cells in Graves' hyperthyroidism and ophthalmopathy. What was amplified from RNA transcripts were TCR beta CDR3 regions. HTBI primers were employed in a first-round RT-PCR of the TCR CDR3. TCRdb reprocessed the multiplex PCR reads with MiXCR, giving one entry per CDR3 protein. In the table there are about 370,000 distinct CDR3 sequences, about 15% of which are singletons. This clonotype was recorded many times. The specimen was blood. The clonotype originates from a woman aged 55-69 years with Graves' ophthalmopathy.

CDR3 DNA sequence: TGTGCCAGCAGCTTATGGGGTCGGATGACCTCCTACGAGCAGTACTTC. This translates into CASSLWGRMTSYEQYF. This chain links TRBV7-2 with TRBJ2-7, with D uncertain. Germline V gene lookup returns CDR1 SGHTA and CDR2 FQGNSA. There are 16 residues in the CDR3. Trimming cost V 2 bases and J 0 bases, with 14 bases left between them.